The 4 T cell receptor beta chains below come from one sample, sequenced in a study of blood T cell repertoires in COVID-19. Profiled with immunoSEQ multiplex PCR; TCRdb holds only in-frame clones, not every one. Of approximately 310,000 clones in the sample, 85% were seen once. The specimen sequenced was PBMCs or T cells enriched from blood (not recorded which). These receptors came from a woman aged 25-40 years who had been exposed to COVID-19.

The genes are TRBV20-1 and TRBJ1-2; no reliable D call. Trimming stripped 3 bases from V and 8 bases from J, with 19 bases between. The CDR3 sequence is 14 residues long. Germline V gives CDR1 DFQATT, CDR2 SNEGSKA (reference sequence). The CDR3 region is CSASISGTSEGYTF. The CDR3 coding sequence is TGCAGTGCTAGTATCAGTGGCACTTCGGAGGGCTACACCTTC.

This clone appeared once. V and J are TRBV9 and TRBJ2-2; 10 nucleotides line up with TRBD2. The CDR3 runs 15 residues. The J segment lost 3 bases and the V segment lost 3 bases, leaving 2 bases of the junction unmatched. Looked up from germline, CDR1 is SGDLS and CDR2 is YYNGEE. This chain's CDR3 is CASSERGGHTGELFF. The CDR3 bases are TGTGCCAGCAGCGAGCGGGGGGGGCACACCGGGGAGCTGTTTTTT.

The CDR3 DNA sequence: TGTGCCAGCAGTTACGCGGGTCGGACTAGCGCGGTTGAGCAGTTCTTC. Protein sequence: CASSYAGRTSAVEQFF. The chain links TRBV6-5 to TRBJ2-1; 9 nucleotides line up with TRBD2. The CDR3 runs 16 residues. The junction had 11 bases not matched to a gene; V was cut back by 2 bases and J by 9 bases. The germline V gene has CDR1 MNHEY and CDR2 SVGAGI.

The J gene is TRBJ2-7, the V gene TRBV5-1; tentative D call: TRBD1 (6 bases). Trimming left V 1 base short and J 2 bases short, with 10 bases between. This CDR3 comprises 14 residues. Germline V lookup: CDR1 SGHRS, CDR2 YFSETQ. CDR3: CASSLKGDTYEQYF. In DNA, the CDR3 is TGCGCCAGCAGCTTGAAGGGGGATACCTACGAGCAGTACTTC.